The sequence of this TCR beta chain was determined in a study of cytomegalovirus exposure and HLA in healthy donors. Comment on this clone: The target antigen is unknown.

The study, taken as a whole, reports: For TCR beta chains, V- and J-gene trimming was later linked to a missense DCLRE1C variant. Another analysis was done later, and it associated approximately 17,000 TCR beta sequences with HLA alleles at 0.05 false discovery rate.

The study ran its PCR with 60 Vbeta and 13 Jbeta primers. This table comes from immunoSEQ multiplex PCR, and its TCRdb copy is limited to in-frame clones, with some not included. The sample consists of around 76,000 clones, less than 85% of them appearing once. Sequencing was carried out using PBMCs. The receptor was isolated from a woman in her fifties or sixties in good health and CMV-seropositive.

The CDR3 sequence: CASSTGQGTEAFF. CDR3 DNA: TGTGCCAGCAGTACGGGACAGGGAACTGAAGCTTTCTTT. This chain connects TRBV6-1 to TRBJ1-1, with 9 bases lining up with TRBD1. Losses at the gene ends were 5 bases for V and 5 bases for J; bases not matched to a gene: 3. This CDR3 region has 13 residues. Germline values: CDR1 MNHNS, CDR2 SASEGT.